The rows below give T cell receptor beta chains drawn from one sample of a study of early T cells in non-severe SARS-CoV-2 infection. TCRdb reprocessed the 5' RACE reads with MiXCR, giving one entry per CDR3 protein. The sample lists approximately 110,000 distinct CDR3 sequences, 14% to 15% seen once, with around a fifth in the top ten. The specimen was whole blood. The receptors were sampled from an adult who was a healthcare worker with PCR-confirmed SARS-CoV-2 infection or an uninfected control (not recorded which). The CDR3 runs from the conserved cysteine through the conserved F or W. Each record gives: J gene, clone size, D gene, CDR3 length, V gene, CDR3 protein, CDR3 DNA. The D gene is left open where the match is weak. Size values are once, few and many counts, or a class for expanded clones, and some rows have none.

>TRBJ1-5|many|NA|14|TRBV5-1
CASSLGADNQPQHF
TGCGCCAGCAGCTTGGGGGCAGACAATCAGCCCCAGCATTTT
>TRBJ1-1|few|TRBD1|13|TRBV20-1
CSARQGPNTEAFF
TGCAGTGCGAGACAGGGGCCGAACACTGAAGCTTTCTTT
>TRBJ1-2|few|NA|11|TRBV19
CASFGGYGYTF
TGTGCCAGTTTTGGGGGCTATGGCTACACCTTC
>TRBJ1-1|NA|NA|13|TRBV5-1
CACRDSLNTEAFF
TGCGCCTGCAGGGATTCGTTGAACACTGAAGCTTTCTTT
>TRBJ1-5|NA|NA|14|TRBV20-1
CSARDLTPPQPQHF
TGCAGTGCTAGAGATTTGACCCCTCCTCAGCCCCAGCATTTT
>TRBJ1-3|NA|NA|16|TRBV7-9
CASSRDSPRSGNTIYF
TGTGCCAGCAGCCGTGACTCGCCGCGCTCTGGAAACACCATATATTTT
>TRBJ1-3|few|TRBD1|12|TRBV30
CASSGGGNTIYF
TGTGCCTCCTCAGGGGGTGGAAACACCATATATTTT
>TRBJ2-5|NA|TRBD1|13|TRBV20-1
CSAPDRERETQYF
TGCAGTGCTCCCGACAGGGAAAGGGAGACCCAGTACTTC
>TRBJ1-4|NA|TRBD1|15|TRBV5-4
CASSLGGTGTRELFF
TGTGCCAGCAGCTTGGGAGGGACAGGGACACGGGAACTGTTTTTT
>TRBJ1-1|NA|NA|16|TRBV5-4
CASSTRSRTEGTEAFF
TGTGCCAGCAGCACCCGGTCTCGGACCGAAGGGACTGAAGCTTTCTTT
>TRBJ2-7|few|NA|15|TRBV27
CASSLSGPIIYEQYF
TGTGCCAGCAGTTTAAGCGGACCTATTATTTACGAGCAGTACTTC
>TRBJ2-7|NA|NA|14|TRBV3-1
CASTRTHLSYEQYF
TGTGCCAGCACCCGGACACACCTCTCCTACGAGCAGTACTTC
>TRBJ2-2|NA|TRBD2|14|TRBV30
CAWSTGGGHRELFF
TGTGCCTGGAGTACCGGGGGGGGACACCGGGAGCTGTTTTTT
>TRBJ1-2|NA|TRBD1|10|TRBV30
CASQGEGYTF
TGTGCCTCACAGGGGGAGGGCTACACCTTC
>TRBJ2-5|NA|NA|17|TRBV4-1
CASSQLFGRRGQETQYF
TGCGCCAGCAGCCAACTATTCGGACGGAGGGGCCAAGAGACCCAGTACTTC
>TRBJ1-1|few|NA|13|TRBV7-6
CASSSQPNTEAFF
TGTGCCAGCAGCTCACAGCCGAACACTGAAGCTTTCTTT
>TRBJ1-6|NA|NA|14|TRBV28
CASSFPGLNSPLHF
TGTGCCAGCAGTTTTCCGGGACTTAATTCACCCCTCCACTTT
>TRBJ1-1|NA|NA|14|TRBV18
CASSPAWENTEAFF
TGTGCCAGCTCACCAGCCTGGGAAAACACTGAAGCTTTCTTT
>TRBJ2-7|NA|TRBD2|14|TRBV12-3/TRBV12-4
CASSVLAGENEQYF
TGTGCCAGCAGTGTCCTAGCGGGGGAAAACGAGCAGTACTTC
>TRBJ2-1|many|TRBD1|14|TRBV5-1
CASIEGTGGNEQFF
TGCGCCAGCATCGAGGGGACAGGGGGCAATGAGCAGTTCTTC
>TRBJ2-5|NA|NA|13|TRBV5-1
CASSLAVQETQYF
TGCGCCAGCAGCCTCGCGGTACAAGAGACCCAGTACTTC
>TRBJ1-6|NA|NA|14|TRBV20-1
CSAPTGSSNSPLHF
TGCAGTGCCCCGACGGGCAGTAGTAATTCACCCCTCCACTTT
>TRBJ2-7|many|TRBD1|14|TRBV5-1
CASSFSGQEDEQYF
TGCGCCAGCAGCTTTTCGGGACAGGAGGACGAGCAGTACTTC
>TRBJ1-6|NA|NA|14|TRBV11-2
CASSLGQDTVPLHF
TGTGCCAGCAGCTTAGGACAAGATACTGTCCCCCTCCACTTT
>TRBJ2-1|few|TRBD1|13|TRBV12-3/TRBV12-4
CASRQPGGPEQFF
TGTGCCAGCAGACAACCAGGGGGCCCTGAGCAGTTCTTC
>TRBJ2-4|NA|NA|15|TRBV12-5
CASGPAGTTKNIQYF
TGTGCTAGTGGCCCCGCAGGGACGACCAAAAACATTCAGTACTTC
>TRBJ1-2|NA|NA|13|TRBV18
CASSPPDSYGYTF
TGTGCCAGCTCACCACCAGACAGCTATGGCTACACCTTC
>TRBJ1-2|many|NA|12|TRBV3-1
CASSQDPRGYTF
TGTGCCAGCAGCCAAGATCCCCGTGGCTACACCTTC
>TRBJ2-3|NA|TRBD1|15|TRBV2
CASSERTGGTDTQYF
TGTGCCAGCAGTGAGAGAACAGGGGGGACAGATACGCAGTATTTT
>TRBJ2-1|few|TRBD1|15|TRBV18
CASSPGQGFYNEQFF
TGTGCCAGCTCACCAGGACAGGGCTTCTACAATGAGCAGTTCTTC
>TRBJ1-6|NA|TRBD1|14|TRBV12-3/TRBV12-4
CASTRTGLNSPLHF
TGTGCCAGCACCCGGACAGGGCTAAATTCACCCCTCCACTTT
>TRBJ1-3|NA|NA|12|TRBV6-2/TRBV6-3
CASEGPGNTIYF
TGTGCCAGCGAGGGGCCTGGAAACACCATATATTTT
>TRBJ1-4|few|NA|14|TRBV6-1
CASGRAGDVEKLFF
TGTGCCAGCGGGAGGGCCGGGGATGTTGAAAAACTGTTTTTT
>TRBJ1-1|many|NA|14|TRBV12-3/TRBV12-4
CASTLPGMNTEAFF
TGTGCCAGCACCTTGCCAGGGATGAACACTGAAGCTTTCTTT
>TRBJ1-6|NA|NA|15|TRBV4-1
CATTREMRGNSPLHF
TGCGCCACGACTCGGGAAATGAGGGGGAATTCACCCCTCCACTTT
>TRBJ2-1|few|NA|13|TRBV12-3/TRBV12-4
CASSLYPGGEQFF
TGTGCCAGCAGTTTATATCCTGGGGGGGAGCAGTTCTTC
>TRBJ1-6|few|NA|15|TRBV2
CASMAVTSYNSPLHF
TGTGCCAGCATGGCAGTAACGTCCTATAATTCACCCCTCCACTTT
>TRBJ2-1|few|TRBD2|15|TRBV2
CASSRLAGFYNEQFF
TGTGCCAGCAGTCGACTAGCGGGGTTCTACAATGAGCAGTTCTTC
>TRBJ2-1|few|TRBD2|15|TRBV5-4
CASSPGGATGNEQFF
TGTGCCAGCAGCCCGGGGGGGGCCACCGGCAATGAGCAGTTCTTC
>TRBJ1-5|few|NA|15|TRBV7-9
CASSLGIGGNQPQHF
TGTGCCAGCAGCTTAGGGATTGGGGGAAATCAGCCCCAGCATTTT
>TRBJ1-2|few|NA|16|TRBV7-9
CASRGEPGLDADGYTF
TGTGCCAGCAGAGGGGAACCTGGTCTTGACGCTGATGGCTACACCTTC
>TRBJ2-5|NA|NA|13|TRBV7-9
CASSRTEAKTQYF
TGTGCCAGCAGCCGGACCGAGGCGAAGACCCAGTACTTC